This T cell receptor (beta chain) comes out of a study of blood T cell repertoires in COVID-19. Clones were read by immunoSEQ multiplex PCR, and TCRdb kept only the in-frame ones, dropping some. The sample has 330,000 or so clones; 80% to 90% are singletons. The specimen sequenced was peripheral blood. The source is a man aged 25-45 years with COVID-19, enrolled during active disease.

The CDR3 loop reads CASGLGWNEQFF. The CDR3 DNA reads as TGTGCCAGCGGACTCGGGTGGAATGAGCAGTTCTTC. The chain couples TRBV19 to TRBJ2-1; the D gene is possibly TRBD2 (5 bases). V was cut by 9 bases and J by 7 bases, with 13 bases left in between. The CDR3 extends over 12 amino acids. Germline CDR1 LNHDA, CDR2 SQIVND (reference sequence).